This is a list of T cell receptor beta chains from one sample in a study of T cells after yellow fever vaccination. TCRdb re-called the 5' RACE reads with MiXCR, one entry per CDR3 protein. Of more than 300,000 distinct CDR3 sequences in the sample, around 7.3% are singletons; the top ten hold roughly a sixth. The sequences come from PBMCs, collected more than 35 days after the first yellow fever vaccination. The receptors shown here come from a man aged 18 to 29 who received the YFV17D yellow fever vaccine. Both conserved end residues are part of each CDR3. D genes are given only for firm matches. Where a row states a size, it is once, few, many or the class of an expanded clone; other rows omit it.

CDR3 length	clone size	J gene	V gene	D gene	CDR3 DNA	CDR3 protein
16	.	TRBJ1-2	TRBV12-3/TRBV12-4	TRBD1	TGTGCCAGCAGTTTAGCCGGGACAGGGGTCCCCCAATCCTACACCTTC	CASSLAGTGVPQSYTF
14	.	TRBJ2-5	TRBV10-3	TRBD1	TGTGCCATCAGTGAGTCGACAGGGCGCCAGACCCAGTACTTC	CAISESTGRQTQYF
15	.	TRBJ2-1	TRBV7-9	.	TGTGCCAGCAGCCAAGGGGTGACAGGTACCAATGAGCAGTTCTTC	CASSQGVTGTNEQFF
14	.	TRBJ2-7	TRBV20-1	.	TGCAGTGCTAGAGATGGAGGAGCAGAATACGAGCAGGACTTC	CSARDGGAEYEQDF
15	few	TRBJ2-3	TRBV20-1	TRBD2	TGCAGTGCCGGATCGGGGCGGGGGGTTAAAGATACGCAGTATTTT	CSAGSGRGVKDTQYF
14	few	TRBJ1-2	TRBV30	.	TGTGCCTGGAGCATCGGGGCAGGGGTAAATGGCTACACCTTC	CAWSIGAGVNGYTF
16	.	TRBJ2-7	TRBV4-2	.	TGTGCCAGCAGCCAAGATTTCAGGGGCAGCTCCTACGAGCAGTACTTC	CASSQDFRGSSYEQYF
18	few	TRBJ1-5	TRBV18	.	TGTGCCAGCTCACAGGTTATGTTCCGGCGCGGATCCTACCAGCCCCAGCATTTT	CASSQVMFRRGSYQPQHF
14	few	TRBJ2-1	TRBV2	.	TGTGCCAGCAGTGCTCGGGGGGCCGACAATGAGCAGTTCTTC	CASSARGADNEQFF
15	many	TRBJ2-1	TRBV10-3	.	TGTGCCACCCAAGACCACACGGGCGCCTACAATGAGCAGTTCTTC	CATQDHTGAYNEQFF
12	.	TRBJ1-5	TRBV6-6	TRBD1	TGTGCCAGCAGCTACTCCGGGACAGATACGGGGTTT	CASSYSGTDTGF
16	.	TRBJ1-4	TRBV5-1	.	TGCGCCAGCAGCTCTTCAGGGTGGGCAACTAATGAAAAACTGTTTTTT	CASSSSGWATNEKLFF
13	few	TRBJ1-1	TRBV18	TRBD1	TGTGCCAGCTCACCAACAGGGGCCACTGAAGCTTTCTTT	CASSPTGATEAFF
16	many	TRBJ2-3	TRBV4-1	.	TGCGCCAGCAGCCAAGATGCAGGGATCCGCAGCGATACGCAGTATTTT	CASSQDAGIRSDTQYF
15	many	TRBJ2-1	TRBV3-1	.	TGTGCCAGCAGCCAAGATTCCCCAGTCTACAATGAGCAGTTCTTC	CASSQDSPVYNEQFF
14	few	TRBJ2-2	TRBV28	TRBD2	TGTACCTCCTCGAGCTCGGGGGGGTCCGGGGAGCTGTTTTTT	CTSSSSGGSGELFF
14	.	TRBJ2-5	TRBV7-2	TRBD2	TGTGCCTCCTGTTCCCAGCGGGGCCAAGAGACCCAGTACTTC	CASCSQRGQETQYF
12	many	TRBJ1-6	TRBV11-2	.	TGTGCCAGCAGCTTACCCGATTCACCCCTCCACTTT	CASSLPDSPLHF
14	few	TRBJ2-3	TRBV27	TRBD1	TGTGCCAGCAGCCAAGACAGGGGGCGAGATACGCAGTATTTT	CASSQDRGRDTQYF
14	few	TRBJ2-2	TRBV4-1	.	TGCGCCAGCAGCCAAGTGAGGGATTTCGGGGAGCTGTTTTTT	CASSQVRDFGELFF
18	few	TRBJ2-6	TRBV28	.	TGTGCCAGCACCCTGGGGGCAGGAGCGCAATCTGGGGCCAACGTCCTGACTTTC	CASTLGAGAQSGANVLTF
15	.	TRBJ2-7	TRBV5-3	.	TGTGCCAGAAGCCCGAGAGGGGACACCTCCTACGAGCAGTACTTC	CARSPRGDTSYEQYF
16	few	TRBJ2-3	TRBV4-3	.	TGCGCCAGCAGCCAAGTCCTTTTGGGGGCGGCGGATACGCAGTATTTT	CASSQVLLGAADTQYF
13	many	TRBJ1-1	TRBV19	.	TGTGCCAGTAGTATTCAGGAGGGCACTGAAGCTTTCTTT	CASSIQEGTEAFF
15	few	TRBJ1-4	TRBV7-2	.	TGTGCCAGCAGCCCATGGGGGGGGCAAATAGAAAAACTGTTTTTT	CASSPWGGQIEKLFF
14	many	TRBJ1-2	TRBV4-1	TRBD1	TGCGCCAGCAGCCAAGATTCAGGGGGCTATGGCTACACCTTC	CASSQDSGGYGYTF
11	few	TRBJ1-1	TRBV29-1	.	TGCAGCGTGCGTATGAACACTGAAGCTTTCTTT	CSVRMNTEAFF
15	.	TRBJ2-1	TRBV7-9	.	TGTGCCAGCAGCCCCGGTTCTTACTCCTACAATGAGCAGTTCTTC	CASSPGSYSYNEQFF
15	few	TRBJ2-3	TRBV5-1	.	TGCGCCAGCAGCTGGTGGGGCAGTACCACAGATACGCAGTATTTT	CASSWWGSTTDTQYF